Sequencing of this TCR beta chain was carried out in a study of CD8+ T cells in alopecia areata. It was cDNA, reverse transcribed from extracted RNA, that served as the sequencing template. Using immunoSEQ multiplex PCR, the repertoire was profiled, and TCRdb retains in-frame clones only, with some absent. This sample has about 150,000 clones; roughly 54% occur once, and the top ten carry more than 15%. Indicated treatment: oral pan-JAK inhibitor, 5-10 mg twice daily. Study findings and constraints: TCRs were shared less clearly across patients than in mice, possibly for HLA-related reasons.

With respect to this clone: Its antigen is currently unknown.

Sequenced here: CD8+ T cells sorted from blood, sampled at week 4, from a patient treated with tofacitinib. The receptor comes from a human donor with alopecia areata.

The CDR3 reads CATSEGRGGYGLNEKLFF. CDR3 DNA: TGTGCCACCAGCGAGGGACGGGGGGGATACGGACTCAATGAAAAACTGTTTTTT. The chain joins TRBV15 to TRBJ1-4, with D possibly TRBD1 on 5 matching bases. Germline lookup yields CDR1 LNHNV and CDR2 YYDKDF (reference sequence). The CDR3 runs 18 residues. V was trimmed by 5 bases and J by 5 bases, leaving 24 bases between them.